Listed below are T cell receptor beta chains from one sample, sequenced in a study of blood T cell repertoires in COVID-19. Clones were sequenced by immunoSEQ multiplex PCR, and TCRdb holds only the in-frame ones, with some missing. Of about 140,000 clones in the sample, 88% are singletons; the top ten hold approximately 2%. What was sequenced was peripheral blood. These TCRs come from a man in his sixties or seventies with acute or convalescent COVID-19. Both conserved end residues are part of each CDR3. The order of the fields is J gene, V gene, CDR3 protein.

TRBJ2-7	TRBV15	CATSRRQGFAREEQYF
TRBJ2-7	TRBV7-9	CASSLGTGTLEQYF
TRBJ2-1	TRBV5-1	CASSLGTISYNEQFF
TRBJ1-4	TRBV14	CASSPKGTANEKLFF
TRBJ2-3	TRBV7-8	CASSLMGGDTQYF
TRBJ2-3	TRBV4-1	CASSQDGSAIAAQLTQYF
TRBJ1-4	TRBV19	CASSTRGATNEKLFF
TRBJ2-1	TRBV5-8	CASSSGDRGYNEQFF
TRBJ2-3	TRBV9	CASSRLASHTDTQYF
TRBJ1-1	TRBV9	CASSVVSGGGNGTEAFF
TRBJ1-5	TRBV6-4	CASSEGRGNQPQHF
TRBJ1-5	TRBV6-5	CASTPRTGGNQPQHF
TRBJ1-5	TRBV5-8	CASSLGRSGGSNQPQHF
TRBJ2-2	TRBV6-6	CASSLGLAANTGELFF
TRBJ1-1	TRBV6-5	CASSYLYNRLNTEAFF
TRBJ2-3	TRBV5-1	CASSFRDRGRTDTQYF
TRBJ1-2	TRBV4-1	CASSQDSRTGLPNYGYTF
TRBJ1-3	TRBV10-3	CAISDPGQVSGNTIYF
TRBJ1-5	TRBV2	CASSMNPGTSNQPQHF
TRBJ2-5	TRBV5-6	CASSWTPTRGGQQETQYF
TRBJ2-2	TRBV7-2	CASSLEPAIGELFF
TRBJ1-4	TRBV9	CASSLWTGTNEKLFF
TRBJ1-1	TRBV4-2	CASSQDSRTEAFF
TRBJ2-5	TRBV6-2/TRBV6-3	CASSAGLPVETQYF
TRBJ1-4	TRBV19	CASKNSRATNEKLFF
TRBJ2-3	TRBV11-2	CASSSPPGGGDTQYF
TRBJ1-1	TRBV11-2	CASSLSDSLFTEAFF
TRBJ1-2	TRBV19	CASSLLGQDVGYTF